This entry concerns a single T cell receptor beta chain. This CDR3 comprises 11 residues. CDR1 MNHNS and CDR2 SASEGT come from the germline V gene. V lost 6 bases to trimming and J lost 2 bases, with 4 bases between them. This entry belongs to a study of technical replicates of blood from several donors. Profiling relied on immunoSEQ multiplex PCR, and the TCRdb table lists in-frame clones only, not all of them. Counted here are about 90,000 clones, approximately 90% occurring once; the ten biggest clones make up 0.2% to 0.3%. The chain couples TRBV6-1 to TRBJ1-1; D is unresolved. This TCR was recovered from a human donor in good health. Sequencing was performed on T cells isolated from PBMCs. This chain's CDR3 is CASRLNTEAFF. The DNA for the CDR3 is TGTGCCAGCAGATTAAACACTGAAGCTTTCTTT.